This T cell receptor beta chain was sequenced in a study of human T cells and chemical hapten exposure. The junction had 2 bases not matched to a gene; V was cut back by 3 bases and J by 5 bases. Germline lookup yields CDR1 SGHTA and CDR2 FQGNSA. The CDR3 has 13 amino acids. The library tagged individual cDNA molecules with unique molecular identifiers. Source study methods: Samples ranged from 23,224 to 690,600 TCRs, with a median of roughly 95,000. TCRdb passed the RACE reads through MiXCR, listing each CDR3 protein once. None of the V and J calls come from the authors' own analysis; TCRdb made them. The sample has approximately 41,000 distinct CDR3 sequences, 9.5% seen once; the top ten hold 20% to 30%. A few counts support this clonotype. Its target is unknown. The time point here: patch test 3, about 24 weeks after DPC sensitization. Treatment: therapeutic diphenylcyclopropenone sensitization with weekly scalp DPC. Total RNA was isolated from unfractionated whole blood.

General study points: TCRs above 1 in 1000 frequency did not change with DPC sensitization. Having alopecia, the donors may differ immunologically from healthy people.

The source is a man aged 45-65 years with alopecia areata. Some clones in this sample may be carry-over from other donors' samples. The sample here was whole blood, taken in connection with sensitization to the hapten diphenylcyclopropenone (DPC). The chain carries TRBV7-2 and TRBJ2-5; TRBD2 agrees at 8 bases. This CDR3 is CASSFAGGETQYF. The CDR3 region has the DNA TGTGCCAGCAGCTTCGCGGGAGGTGAGACCCAGTACTTC.